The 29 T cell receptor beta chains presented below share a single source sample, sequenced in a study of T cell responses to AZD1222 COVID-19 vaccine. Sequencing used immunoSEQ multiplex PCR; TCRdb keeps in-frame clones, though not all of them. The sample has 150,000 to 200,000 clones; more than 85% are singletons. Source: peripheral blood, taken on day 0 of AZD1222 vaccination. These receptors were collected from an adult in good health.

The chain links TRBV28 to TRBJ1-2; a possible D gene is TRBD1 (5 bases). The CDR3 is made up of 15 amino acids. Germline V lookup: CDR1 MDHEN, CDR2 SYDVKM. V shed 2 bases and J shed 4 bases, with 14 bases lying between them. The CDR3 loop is CASSLLDLTGYGYTF. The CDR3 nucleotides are TGTGCCAGCAGTTTACTGGACCTAACAGGCTATGGCTACACCTTC.

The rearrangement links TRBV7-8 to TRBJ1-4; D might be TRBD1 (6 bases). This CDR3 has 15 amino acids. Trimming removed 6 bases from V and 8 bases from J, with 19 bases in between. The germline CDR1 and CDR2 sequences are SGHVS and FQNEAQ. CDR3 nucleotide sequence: TGTGCCAGCAGTTTCGAACAGGGTCGTTGGGAAAAACTGTTTTTT. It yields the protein CASSFEQGRWEKLFF.

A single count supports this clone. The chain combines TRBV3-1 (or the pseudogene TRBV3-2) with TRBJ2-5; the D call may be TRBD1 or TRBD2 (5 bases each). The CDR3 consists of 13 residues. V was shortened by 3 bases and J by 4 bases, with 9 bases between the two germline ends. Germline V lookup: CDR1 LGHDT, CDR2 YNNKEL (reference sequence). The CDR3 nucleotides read TGTGCCAGCAGCCAGGGGGACGGAGAGACCCAGTACTTC. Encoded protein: CASSQGDGETQYF.

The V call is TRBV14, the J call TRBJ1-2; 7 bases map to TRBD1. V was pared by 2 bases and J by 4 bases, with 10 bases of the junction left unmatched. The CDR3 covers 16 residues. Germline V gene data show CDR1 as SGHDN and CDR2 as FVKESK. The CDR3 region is CASSQFETGWPYGYTF. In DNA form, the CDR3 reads TGTGCCAGCAGCCAATTCGAGACAGGGTGGCCCTATGGCTACACCTTC.

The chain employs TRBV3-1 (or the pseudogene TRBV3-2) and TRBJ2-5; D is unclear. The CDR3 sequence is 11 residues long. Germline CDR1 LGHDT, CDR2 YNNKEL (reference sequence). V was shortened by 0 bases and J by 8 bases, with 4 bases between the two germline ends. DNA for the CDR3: TGTGCCAGCAGCCAAGAAGCCACCCAGTACTTC. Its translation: CASSQEATQYF.

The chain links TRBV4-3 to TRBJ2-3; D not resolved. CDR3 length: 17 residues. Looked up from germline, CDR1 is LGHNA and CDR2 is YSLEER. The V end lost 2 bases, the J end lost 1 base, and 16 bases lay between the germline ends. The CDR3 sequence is CASSQRPGSPGTDTQYF. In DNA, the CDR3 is TGCGCCAGCAGCCAAAGACCTGGGTCCCCGGGCACAGATACGCAGTATTTT.

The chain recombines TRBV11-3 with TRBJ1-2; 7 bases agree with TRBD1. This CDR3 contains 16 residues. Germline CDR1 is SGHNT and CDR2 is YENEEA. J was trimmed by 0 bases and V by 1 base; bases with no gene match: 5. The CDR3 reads CASSLGGTEANYGYTF. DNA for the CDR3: TGTGCCAGCAGCTTAGGTGGGACAGAGGCTAACTATGGCTACACCTTC.

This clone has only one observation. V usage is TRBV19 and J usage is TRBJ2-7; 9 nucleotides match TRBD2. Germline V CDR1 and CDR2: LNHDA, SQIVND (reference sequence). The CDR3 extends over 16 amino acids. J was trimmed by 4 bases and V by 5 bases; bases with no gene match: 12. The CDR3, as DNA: TGTGCCAGTAGTTTCCGAAGCGGGGGGCCTTTATACGAGCAGTACTTC. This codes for CASSFRSGGPLYEQYF.

CDR3 amino acids: CASSPGLQETQYF. CDR3 coding DNA: TGTGCCAGCAGTCCGGGCTTACAAGAGACCCAGTACTTC. This chain connects TRBV28 to TRBJ2-5; D call uncertain. Trimming shortened V by 5 bases and J by 2 bases, and 9 bases separated the two germline ends. This CDR3 is built from 13 residues. The germline V gene has CDR1 MDHEN and CDR2 SYDVKM. The full variable domain, completed using reference TRBV28 and TRBJ2-5, is DVKVTQSSRYLVKRTGEKVFLECVQDMDHENMFWYRQDPGLGLRLIYFSYDVKMKEKGDIPEGYSVSREKKERFSLILESASTNQTSMYLCASSPGLQETQYFGPGTRLLVL.

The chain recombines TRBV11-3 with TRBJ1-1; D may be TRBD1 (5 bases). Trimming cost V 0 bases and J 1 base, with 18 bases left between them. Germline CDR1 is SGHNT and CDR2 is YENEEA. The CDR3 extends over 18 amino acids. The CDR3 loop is CASSLDVWGGIRNTEAFF. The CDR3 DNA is TGTGCCAGCAGCTTAGATGTTTGGGGGGGTATAAGGAACACTGAAGCTTTCTTT.

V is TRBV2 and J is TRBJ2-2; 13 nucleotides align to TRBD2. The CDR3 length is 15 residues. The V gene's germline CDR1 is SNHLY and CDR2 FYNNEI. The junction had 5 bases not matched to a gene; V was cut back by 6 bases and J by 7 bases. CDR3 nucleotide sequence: TGTGCCAGCAGGAGGACTAGCGGGGGAAGCGGGGAGCTGTTTTTT. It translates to CASRRTSGGSGELFF.

The DNA of the CDR3 is TGTGCCAGCAGCCTCTTTGCGGGAGGGGGAGAGACCCAGTACTTC. Amino acid sequence: CASSLFAGGGETQYF. V and J are TRBV4-2 and TRBJ2-5, with 9 bases that match TRBD2. Germline lookup yields CDR1 LGHNA and CDR2 YNFKEQ. The CDR3 totals 15 residues. V trimming: 4 bases; J trimming: 4 bases; junction bases outside the gene matches: 7.

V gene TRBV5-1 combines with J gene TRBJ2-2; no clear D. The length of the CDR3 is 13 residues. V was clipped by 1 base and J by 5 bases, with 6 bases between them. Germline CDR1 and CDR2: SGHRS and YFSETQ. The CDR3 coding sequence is TGCGCCAGCAGCTTGCAGTCGACCGGGGAGCTGTTTTTT. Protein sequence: CASSLQSTGELFF.

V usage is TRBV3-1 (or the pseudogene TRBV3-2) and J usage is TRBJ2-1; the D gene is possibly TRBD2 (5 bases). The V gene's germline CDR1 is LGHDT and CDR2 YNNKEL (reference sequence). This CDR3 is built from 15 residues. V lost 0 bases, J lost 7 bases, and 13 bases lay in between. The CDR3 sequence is CASSQDVLGGNEQFF. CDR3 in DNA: TGTGCCAGCAGCCAAGATGTTTTAGGCGGGAATGAGCAGTTCTTC.

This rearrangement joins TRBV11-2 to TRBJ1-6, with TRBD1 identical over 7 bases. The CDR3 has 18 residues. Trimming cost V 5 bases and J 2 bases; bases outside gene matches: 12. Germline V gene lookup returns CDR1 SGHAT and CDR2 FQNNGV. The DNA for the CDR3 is TGTGCCAGCAGCATGGGACAGTCCCCTCGGGCCTATAATTCACCCCTCCACTTT. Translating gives CASSMGQSPRAYNSPLHF.

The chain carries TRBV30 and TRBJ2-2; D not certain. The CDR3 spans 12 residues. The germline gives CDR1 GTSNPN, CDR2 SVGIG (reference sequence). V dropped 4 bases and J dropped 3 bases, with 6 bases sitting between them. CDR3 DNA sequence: TGTGCCTGGACTCCGGACACCGGGGAGCTGTTTTTT. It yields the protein CAWTPDTGELFF.

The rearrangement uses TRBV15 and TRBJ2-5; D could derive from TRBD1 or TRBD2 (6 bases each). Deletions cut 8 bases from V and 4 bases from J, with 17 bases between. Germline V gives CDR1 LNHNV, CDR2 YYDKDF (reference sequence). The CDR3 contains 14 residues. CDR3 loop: CATGLKGGGETQYF. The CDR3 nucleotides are TGTGCCACCGGGTTGAAGGGGGGCGGAGAGACCCAGTACTTC.

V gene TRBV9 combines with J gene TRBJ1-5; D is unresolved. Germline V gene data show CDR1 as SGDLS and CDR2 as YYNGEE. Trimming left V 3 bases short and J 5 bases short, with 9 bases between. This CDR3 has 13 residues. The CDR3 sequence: CASSAPLDQPQHF. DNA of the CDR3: TGTGCCAGCAGCGCCCCCCTAGATCAGCCCCAGCATTTT.

In DNA, the CDR3 is TGTGCCAGCAGCCCTACCCCCCGGGGGACCGGGTGGGTGGGCACTGAAGCTTTCTTT. It yields the protein CASSPTPRGTGWVGTEAFF. The J gene is TRBJ1-1, the V gene TRBV3-1 (or the pseudogene TRBV3-2), with D possibly being TRBD1 (5 bases). The length of the CDR3 is 19 residues. Germline loops: CDR1 LGHDT, CDR2 YNNKEL (reference sequence). The V end was cut by 4 bases, the J end by 4 bases, with 28 bases between.

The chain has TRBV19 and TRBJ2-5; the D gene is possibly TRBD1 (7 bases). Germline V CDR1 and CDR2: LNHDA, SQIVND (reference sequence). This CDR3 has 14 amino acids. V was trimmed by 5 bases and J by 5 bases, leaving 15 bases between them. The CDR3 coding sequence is TGTGCCAGTAGTCTCGTACAGGGGAGGGAGACCCAGTACTTC. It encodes CASSLVQGRETQYF.

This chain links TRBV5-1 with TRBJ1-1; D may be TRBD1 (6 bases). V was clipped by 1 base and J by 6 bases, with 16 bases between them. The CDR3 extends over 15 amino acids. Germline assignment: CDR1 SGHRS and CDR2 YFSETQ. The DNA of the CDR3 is TGCGCCAGCAGCTTGCCGGCAGGGACAAGCGCTGAAGCTTTCTTT. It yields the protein CASSLPAGTSAEAFF. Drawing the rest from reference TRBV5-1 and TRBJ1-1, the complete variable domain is KAGVTQTPRYLIKTRGQQVTLSCSPISGHRSVSWYQQTPGQGLQFLFEYFSETQRNKGNFPGRFSGRQFSNSRSEMNVSTLELGDSALYLCASSLPAGTSAEAFFGQGTRLTVV.

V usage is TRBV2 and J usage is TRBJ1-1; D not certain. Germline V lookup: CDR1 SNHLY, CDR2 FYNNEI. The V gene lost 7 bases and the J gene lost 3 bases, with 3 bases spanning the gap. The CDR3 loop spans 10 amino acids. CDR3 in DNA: TGTGCCAGCACGTACACTGAAGCTTTCTTT. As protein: CASTYTEAFF.

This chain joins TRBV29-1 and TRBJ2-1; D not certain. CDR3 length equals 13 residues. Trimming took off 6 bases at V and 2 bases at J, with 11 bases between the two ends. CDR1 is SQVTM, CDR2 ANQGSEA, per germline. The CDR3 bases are TGCAGCGTGGCGCCCCAGGCCTACAATGAGCAGTTCTTC. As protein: CSVAPQAYNEQFF.

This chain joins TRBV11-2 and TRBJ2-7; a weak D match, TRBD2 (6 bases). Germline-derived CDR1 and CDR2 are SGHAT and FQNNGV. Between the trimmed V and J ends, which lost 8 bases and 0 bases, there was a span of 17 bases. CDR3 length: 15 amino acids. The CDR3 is CASGSRDWSSYEQYF. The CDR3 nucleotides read TGTGCCAGCGGAAGTCGGGACTGGAGCTCCTACGAGCAGTACTTC.

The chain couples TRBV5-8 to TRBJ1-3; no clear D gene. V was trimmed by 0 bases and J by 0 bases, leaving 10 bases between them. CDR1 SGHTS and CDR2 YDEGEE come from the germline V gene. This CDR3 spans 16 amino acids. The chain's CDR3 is CASSLEDGLSGNTIYF. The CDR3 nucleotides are TGTGCCAGCAGCTTGGAGGACGGACTCTCTGGAAACACCATATATTTT.

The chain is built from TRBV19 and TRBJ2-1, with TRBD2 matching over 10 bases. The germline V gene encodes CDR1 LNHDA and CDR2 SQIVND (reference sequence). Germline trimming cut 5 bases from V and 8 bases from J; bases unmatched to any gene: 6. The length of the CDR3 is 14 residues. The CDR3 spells CASSLAGGRHEQFF. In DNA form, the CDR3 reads TGTGCCAGTAGTTTAGCGGGGGGCCGTCATGAGCAGTTCTTC.

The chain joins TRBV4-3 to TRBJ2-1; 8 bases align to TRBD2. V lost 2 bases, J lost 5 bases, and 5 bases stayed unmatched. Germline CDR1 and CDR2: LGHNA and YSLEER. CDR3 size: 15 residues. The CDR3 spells CASSQRTSNHNEQFF. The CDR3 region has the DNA TGCGCCAGCAGCCAAAGGACTAGCAACCACAATGAGCAGTTCTTC.

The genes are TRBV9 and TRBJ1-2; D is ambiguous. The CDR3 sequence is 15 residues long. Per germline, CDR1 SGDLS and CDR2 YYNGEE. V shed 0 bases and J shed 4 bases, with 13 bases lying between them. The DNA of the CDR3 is TGTGCCAGCAGCGTAGCCTTGGGCGGCCTCTATGGCTACACCTTC. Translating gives CASSVALGGLYGYTF. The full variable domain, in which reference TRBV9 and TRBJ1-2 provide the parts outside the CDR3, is DSGVTQTPKHLITATGQRVTLRCSPRSGDLSVYWYQQSLDQGLQFLIQYYNGEERAKGNILERFSAQQFPDLHSELNLSSLELGDSALYFCASSVALGGLYGYTFGSGTRLTVV.

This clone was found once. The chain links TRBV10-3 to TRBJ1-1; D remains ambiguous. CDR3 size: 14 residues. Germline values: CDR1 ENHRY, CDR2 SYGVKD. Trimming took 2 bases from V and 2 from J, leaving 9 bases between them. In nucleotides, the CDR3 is TGTGCCATCAGTGAGGGGTATCAAAACACTGAAGCTTTCTTT. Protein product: CAISEGYQNTEAFF.